This T cell receptor beta chain was identified during a study of shared clonotypes between healthy human individuals. The CDR3 loop spans 14 amino acids. Germline assignment: CDR1 MDHEN and CDR2 SYDVKM. The trim removed 10 bases at V and 1 base at J, leaving 8 bases unmatched. The data were produced by immunoSEQ multiplex PCR, yet TCRdb's version contains in-frame clones alone and is incomplete. The sample holds under 2,500,000 clones; nearly 97% are singletons and the top ten take more than 0.1%. The J gene is TRBJ2-5, the V gene TRBV28; 8 nucleotides align to TRBD2. The sequencing input was naive CD4+ T cells sorted from blood. Described subset: CD45RA+ positively selected. The origin of this receptor is a man between 18 and 35 years old in good health. CDR3 protein: CATVVAGTQETQYF. CDR3 sequence (DNA): TGTGCCACCGTAGTAGCGGGGACCCAAGAGACCCAGTACTTC. Full variable domain (outside the CDR3, taken from reference TRBV28 and TRBJ2-5): DVKVTQSSRYLVKRTGEKVFLECVQDMDHENMFWYRQDPGLGLRLIYFSYDVKMKEKGDIPEGYSVSREKKERFSLILESASTNQTSMYLCATVVAGTQETQYFGPGTRLLVL.